The 22 T cell receptor beta chains below were found in one sample sequenced in a study of Ad26.COV2.S vaccination and SARS-CoV-2 variants. Treatment noted: 15 to 20 received Ad26.COV2.S at low or high dose, single or two shots; roughly five received placebo; per-sample allocation not given. Sampling occurred on day 63 after the first vaccine or placebo injection. Data came from immunoSEQ multiplex PCR; TCRdb stores just in-frame clones and leaves some out. The data show 360,000 or so clones, 89% seen once. The source was peripheral blood, collected in a trial of Ad26.COV2.S vaccine versus placebo. These TCRs come from a person aged 18-65 years who received the Ad26.COV2.S COVID-19 vaccine or a placebo.

J is TRBJ2-1 and V is TRBV5-1; D unresolved. The CDR3 is 13 amino acids. Germline assignment: CDR1 SGHRS and CDR2 YFSETQ. The germline V and J ends were trimmed by 0 bases and 8 bases, with 9 bases remaining between them. CDR3 sequence (DNA): TGCGCCAGCAGCTTGGCCTCCCCGGATGAGCAGTTCTTC. This encodes CASSLASPDEQFF.

The V gene is TRBV4-1, the J gene TRBJ2-5; TRBD1 matches 8 bases. The CDR3 has 14 amino acids. The J segment lost 5 bases and the V segment lost 5 bases, leaving 7 bases of the junction unmatched. Germline V gene data show CDR1 as MGHRA and CDR2 as YSYEKL. Here the CDR3 reads CASSTQGGRETQYF. DNA of the CDR3: TGCGCCAGCAGCACACAGGGGGGTCGGGAGACCCAGTACTTC.

The genes are TRBV9 and TRBJ2-1; TRBD2 agrees at 9 bases. Trimming removed 4 bases from V and 4 bases from J; junction bases left unmatched: 9. Germline V gene data show CDR1 as SGDLS and CDR2 as YYNGEE. This CDR3 is built from 16 residues. The CDR3 here is CASSPRGAGGYNEQFF. In nucleotides, the CDR3 is TGTGCCAGCAGCCCCCGGGGGGCGGGAGGGTACAATGAGCAGTTCTTC.

This sequence joins TRBV18 and TRBJ2-7; 7 nucleotides line up with TRBD2. Per germline, CDR1 KGHSH and CDR2 LQKENI. The CDR3 spans 15 residues. The V gene end was trimmed by 3 bases and the J gene end by 5 bases; junction bases not matched to a gene: 10. As DNA, the CDR3 is TGTGCCAGCTCACCCCACGGGACTATAGCCGACGAGCAGTACTTC. It is translated as CASSPHGTIADEQYF.

V usage is TRBV18 and J usage is TRBJ2-7; 8 bases are shared with TRBD1. CDR1 and CDR2 (germline): KGHSH, LQKENI. The ends lost 0 bases at V and 6 bases at J; junction bases unmatched: 7. The CDR3 consists of 15 residues. CDR3 nucleotides: TGTGCCAGCTCACCACCGGACAGGGTGTACATCGAGCAGTACTTC. Translated: CASSPPDRVYIEQYF.

The V and J genes are TRBV28 and TRBJ1-1; no firm D call. The CDR3 runs to 12 residues. Germline values: CDR1 MDHEN, CDR2 SYDVKM. V was pared by 1 base and J by 7 bases, with 7 bases between. This chain's CDR3 is CASSLYLGEAFF. DNA for the CDR3: TGTGCCAGCAGTTTATATTTGGGTGAAGCTTTCTTT.

About this clone: This likely comes from a read error, as the CDR3 has no conserved phenylalanine or tryptophan at its end. Because the CDR3's place on the DNA is in doubt, the DNA is left out and the CDR3 is given as listed by TCRdb. The V gene is TRBV6-9, the J gene TRBJ2-3; the table gives TRBD2 as D, unverified against the DNA. The CDR3 adds up to 13 amino acids, both ends counted. Germline V gives CDR1 MNHGY, CDR2 SVAAGI. CDR3 sequence reads: CASRGRGDRAPPT.

The rearrangement links TRBV7-2 to TRBJ2-1, with 7 bases lining up with TRBD1. With V trimmed by 6 bases and J by 2 bases, 10 bases remained unmatched. Looked up from germline, CDR1 is SGHTA and CDR2 is FQGNSA. The CDR3 extends over 16 amino acids. Written as DNA, the CDR3 is TGTGCCAGCAGTTCTACCCAGGGGGACCCCTACAATGAGCAGTTCTTC. It translates to CASSSTQGDPYNEQFF.

The rearrangement joins TRBV7-9 to TRBJ2-3; D is possibly TRBD1 (6 bases). The V gene's germline CDR1 is SEHNR and CDR2 FQNEAQ (reference sequence). V lost 6 bases, J lost 4 bases, and 11 bases lay in between. The CDR3 has 13 amino acids. As DNA, the CDR3 is TGTGCCAGCAGGGAGGACAGAGCAGATACGCAGTATTTT. This encodes CASREDRADTQYF.

This clone was counted a single time. This rearrangement joins TRBV28 to TRBJ1-2; unclear D gene. CDR3 length: 13 amino acids. Germline CDR1 is MDHEN and CDR2 is SYDVKM. DNA for the CDR3: TGTGCTACCAGCGTGGGAGGTCGCTATGGCTACACCTTC. Its translation is CATSVGGRYGYTF.

The genes are TRBV14 and TRBJ1-2; D not resolved. V lost 4 bases and J 4 bases, leaving 10 bases between the germline ends. Germline values: CDR1 SGHDN, CDR2 FVKESK. This CDR3 has 13 amino acids. CDR3 protein: CASSPRIFYGYTF. The DNA of the CDR3 is TGTGCCAGCAGCCCGAGGATCTTCTATGGCTACACCTTC.

The chain combines TRBV11-2 with TRBJ1-2; D is unclear. Trimming removed 0 bases from V and 1 base from J, with 6 bases in between. The CDR3 spans 14 residues. CDR1 and CDR2 from the germline V gene are SGHAT and FQNNGV. The CDR3 DNA follows: TGTGCCAGCAGCTTAGAGGCAGTTAACTATGGCTACACCTTC. Translating it yields CASSLEAVNYGYTF.

V usage is TRBV6-5 and J usage is TRBJ2-7; a possible D gene is TRBD1 (5 bases). The CDR3 contains 15 residues. CDR1 and CDR2 from the germline V gene are MNHEY and SVGAGI. Trimming left V 4 bases short and J 3 bases short, with 16 bases between. The CDR3 nucleotides read TGTGCCAGCAGTTGGTCGGCGGCTAGGGGCTACGAGCAGTACTTC. Translating it yields CASSWSAARGYEQYF.

J is TRBJ1-5 and V is TRBV7-8; tentative D call: TRBD1 (5 bases). From germline, CDR1 is SGHVS and CDR2 FQNEAQ. The CDR3 sequence is 16 residues long. With 1 base removed from V and 4 bases from J, the gap between germline ends came to 14 bases. Here the CDR3 DNA reads TGTGCCAGCAGCTTAGGAATTCGGACACCGAATCAGCCCCAGCATTTT. Amino acids: CASSLGIRTPNQPQHF.

This sequence joins TRBV28 and TRBJ2-5; D ambiguous. CDR1 is MDHEN, CDR2 SYDVKM, per germline. The V end was cut by 2 bases, the J end by 4 bases, with 5 bases between. CDR3 length equals 12 residues. The CDR3 DNA sequence: TGTGCCAGCAGTTTACTTGGAGAGACCCAGTACTTC. Translation gives CASSLLGETQYF.

The chain recombines TRBV12-3 or TRBV12-4 with TRBJ1-2; D not resolved. The ends were cut back, 6 bases at V and 2 bases at J, with 4 bases in the middle. The CDR3 covers 11 residues. CDR3: CASSRNYGYTF. The CDR3 DNA is TGTGCCAGCAGCCGAAACTATGGCTACACCTTC.

This rearrangement joins TRBV27 to TRBJ1-3, with TRBD1 identical over 7 bases. This CDR3 is built from 15 residues. CDR1 MNHEY and CDR2 SMNVEV come from the germline V gene (reference sequence). V lost 3 bases, J lost 5 bases, and 7 bases stayed unmatched. The CDR3 DNA sequence: TGTGCCAGCAGTTTTACGGGGGACAGTAGAAACACCATATATTTT. Translating gives CASSFTGDSRNTIYF.

This clone occurred once. The J gene is TRBJ1-6, the V gene TRBV4-1, with a possible D match to TRBD1 (5 bases). Germline V gene lookup returns CDR1 MGHRA and CDR2 YSYEKL. V lost 7 bases to trimming and J lost 7 bases, with 14 bases between them. This CDR3 region has 14 residues. CDR3 sequence reads: CASMTRQGNSPLHF. CDR3 DNA: TGCGCCAGCATGACGCGGCAGGGAAATTCACCCCTCCACTTT.

The chain employs TRBV5-5 and TRBJ2-5, with 12 bases that match TRBD1. The CDR3 spans 16 residues. Germline V CDR1 and CDR2: SGHKS, YYEKEE (reference sequence). V gave up 0 bases and J gave up 4 bases; unmatched junction bases: 4. CDR3 coding DNA: TGTGCCAGCAGCTTGGTTGGGACAGGGGGCGGAGAGACCCAGTACTTC. Amino acid sequence: CASSLVGTGGGETQYF.

The chain couples TRBV19 to TRBJ1-1, with a weak D call TRBD1 (5 bases). V was cut by 8 bases and J by 0 bases, with 10 bases left in between. CDR1 is LNHDA and CDR2 is SQIVND in the germline V gene (reference sequence). The length of the CDR3 is 13 residues. The CDR3 coding sequence is TGTGCCAGTCGGGTAGGGGTGAACACTGAAGCTTTCTTT. As protein: CASRVGVNTEAFF.

V gene TRBV27 combines with J gene TRBJ2-6; 10 positions agree with TRBD1. The junction had 3 bases not matched to a gene; V was cut back by 4 bases and J by 0 bases. Germline lookup yields CDR1 MNHEY and CDR2 SMNVEV (reference sequence). The CDR3 runs 17 residues. The CDR3 loop is CASSSGQGVSGANVLTF. CDR3 bases: TGTGCCAGCAGTTCCGGACAGGGGGTCTCTGGGGCCAACGTCCTGACTTTC. The full variable domain, completed using reference TRBV27 and TRBJ2-6, is EAQVTQNPRYLITVTGKKLTVTCSQNMNHEYMSWYRQDPGLGLRQIYYSMNVEVTDKGDVPEGYKVSRKEKRNFPLILESPSPNQTSLYFCASSSGQGVSGANVLTFGAGSRLTVL.

The J gene is TRBJ2-1, the V gene TRBV24-1; D possibly corresponds to TRBD2 (6 bases). Between the trimmed V and J ends, which lost 3 bases and 8 bases, there was a span of 16 bases. There are 15 residues in the CDR3. Germline V gene lookup returns CDR1 KGHDR and CDR2 SFDVKD. This chain's CDR3 is CATSDISRPGDEQFF. CDR3 bases: TGTGCCACCAGTGATATCTCCCGGCCGGGGGATGAGCAGTTCTTC.